The 19 T cell receptor beta chains reported below all come from one sample, sequenced in a study of cytomegalovirus exposure and HLA in healthy donors. Both 60 Vbeta primers and 13 Jbeta primers went into the PCR. Clones were read by immunoSEQ multiplex PCR, and TCRdb kept only the in-frame ones, dropping some. The sample lists 150,000 to 200,000 clones, around four fifths occurring once. The specimen sequenced was PBMCs. The source of these receptors is a man aged 40-49 years in good health and CMV-seropositive.

The gene calls are TRBV7-9 and TRBJ1-1; D is possibly TRBD1 (6 bases). This CDR3 region has 15 residues. The germline V gene encodes CDR1 SEHNR and CDR2 FQNEAQ (reference sequence). V was trimmed by 5 bases and J by 0 bases, leaving 13 bases between them. The CDR3 DNA reads as TGTGCCAGCAGCCCTCCGGGACAATTGAACACTGAAGCTTTCTTT. Amino acids: CASSPPGQLNTEAFF.

This clone was seen just once. The chain has TRBV10-1 and TRBJ2-1; the match to TRBD2 covers 11 bases. The junction had 7 bases not matched to a gene; V was cut back by 4 bases and J by 5 bases. The CDR3 length is 16 residues. CDR1 is WNHNN, CDR2 SYGVQD, per germline (reference sequence). The CDR3 bases are TGCGCCAGCAGTGCATATAGCGGGAGGGCCCACAATGAGCAGTTCTTC. Translated: CASSAYSGRAHNEQFF.

V gene TRBV28 combines with J gene TRBJ1-5; D call uncertain. V lost 6 bases and J 4 bases, leaving 16 bases between the germline ends. The germline CDR1 and CDR2 sequences are MDHEN and SYDVKM. The CDR3 covers 15 residues. CDR3 bases: TGTGCCAGCAGAAAAGAGGGCAGAAGTAATCAGCCCCAGCATTTT. Its translation is CASRKEGRSNQPQHF.

J is TRBJ1-6 and V is TRBV9; 9 nucleotides align to TRBD1. Germline values: CDR1 SGDLS, CDR2 YYNGEE. The CDR3 contains 17 residues. With 3 bases clipped from V and 10 bases from J, the junction kept 14 bases outside the gene matches. CDR3 loop: CASSASLPGQGDSPLHF. The CDR3 nucleotides are TGTGCCAGCAGCGCTAGTTTACCGGGACAGGGCGACTCACCCCTCCACTTT.

The rearrangement joins TRBV29-1 to TRBJ2-1, with 8 nucleotides matching TRBD1. The CDR3 is 10 residues long. Unmatched junction bases numbered 2, after V lost 7 bases and J lost 9 bases. Germline lookup yields CDR1 SQVTM and CDR2 ANQGSEA. The DNA for the CDR3 is TGCAGCGGAGACAGGGGTGAGCAGTTCTTC. Translated: CSGDRGEQFF.

The chain employs TRBV2 and TRBJ2-7, with 9 bases identical to TRBD1. V shed 3 bases and J 7 bases; nucleotides not matched to a gene: 7. Germline lookup yields CDR1 SNHLY and CDR2 FYNNEI. The CDR3 sequence is 14 residues long. The DNA of the CDR3 is TGTGCCAGCAGTGAGACAGGGGGGTCCAGGGAGCAGTACTTC. It specifies CASSETGGSREQYF.

This chain uses TRBV7-9 with TRBJ1-2; TRBD1 matches at 8 bases. The CDR3 length is 11 residues. The germline gives CDR1 SEHNR, CDR2 FQNEAQ (reference sequence). V was clipped by 5 bases and J by 8 bases; unmatched bases: 1. The CDR3 reads CASSDRGGYTF. CDR3 DNA sequence: TGTGCCAGCAGCGACAGGGGAGGCTACACCTTC.

The table lists this clone with a count of one. The V gene is TRBV5-1, the J gene TRBJ1-3; D is uncertain. There are 14 residues in the CDR3. V lost 0 bases to trimming and J lost 6 bases, with 10 bases between them. The germline V gene encodes CDR1 SGHRS and CDR2 YFSETQ. CDR3 protein: CASSLAGGLNTIYF. The DNA for the CDR3 is TGCGCCAGCAGCTTGGCCGGAGGCCTAAACACCATATATTTT.

V is TRBV5-1 and J is TRBJ1-5; TRBD1 agrees at 12 bases. V lost 3 bases, J lost 6 bases, and 4 bases stayed unmatched. The CDR3 is 15 residues long. Germline values: CDR1 SGHRS, CDR2 YFSETQ. The CDR3 spells CASSSGQGAGQPQHF. The CDR3 bases are TGCGCCAGCAGCTCGGGACAGGGGGCTGGTCAGCCCCAGCATTTT.

The gene calls are TRBV4-2 and TRBJ2-1; weak D call: TRBD1 (8 bases). The CDR3 has 15 residues. V was pared by 3 bases and J by 7 bases, with 16 bases between. CDR1 and CDR2 (germline): LGHNA, YNFKEQ. In DNA, the CDR3 is TGTGCCAGCAGCCACGAGGACAGGGAGGGGAATGAGCAGTTCTTC. Translated: CASSHEDREGNEQFF.

The V call is TRBV27, the J call TRBJ1-1, with D uncertain. The V and J ends lost 6 bases and 4 bases respectively, with 9 bases between them. This CDR3 comprises 12 residues. Per germline, CDR1 MNHEY and CDR2 SMNVEV (reference sequence). CDR3 region: CASRRSGTEAFF. In DNA, the CDR3 is TGTGCCAGCAGACGTTCGGGCACTGAAGCTTTCTTT.

The J gene is TRBJ1-1, the V gene TRBV6-5; 8 nucleotides match TRBD1. The germline CDR1 and CDR2 sequences are MNHEY and SVGAGI. The trim removed 6 bases at V and 9 bases at J, leaving 9 bases unmatched. The CDR3 runs to 13 residues. CDR3 residues: CASSSGQGGQAFF. The DNA for the CDR3 is TGTGCCAGCAGCTCCGGACAGGGTGGCCAAGCTTTCTTT.

This clone was detected only once. The V and J genes are TRBV21-1 and TRBJ2-7; TRBD1 is the table's D call and was not checked against the DNA. TRBV21-1 corresponds to a pseudogene. This CDR3 spans 17 amino acids. CDR3 nucleotides: TGTGCCAGCAGCACCAAGGGGACCGGGACAGGGTTCTACGAGCAGTACTTC. Residues: CASSTKGTGTGFYEQYF.

This chain links TRBV5-1 with TRBJ2-3; 9 bases fit TRBD2. V lost 3 bases, J lost 4 bases, and 9 bases stayed unmatched. Per the germline V gene, CDR1 is SGHRS and CDR2 is YFSETQ. The CDR3 runs 16 residues. CDR3 bases: TGCGCCAGCAGCTCGAGTCTAGCGGGAAAGGCAGATACGCAGTATTTT. This sequence encodes CASSSSLAGKADTQYF. Looking up the rest from reference TRBV5-1 and TRBJ2-3 gives the full variable domain: KAGVTQTPRYLIKTRGQQVTLSCSPISGHRSVSWYQQTPGQGLQFLFEYFSETQRNKGNFPGRFSGRQFSNSRSEMNVSTLELGDSALYLCASSSSLAGKADTQYFGPGTRLTVL.

This clone showed up just once. The V and J genes are TRBV6-4 and TRBJ2-5; 7 positions agree with TRBD2. The CDR3 contains 15 residues. V trimming: 8 bases; J trimming: 5 bases; junction bases outside the gene matches: 14. The germline CDR1 and CDR2 sequences are MRHNA and SNTAGT. The CDR3 DNA follows: TGTGCCAGCCGAGCGGGAAACTCAGGAAGCGAGACCCAGTACTTC. Its protein product is CASRAGNSGSETQYF.

The rearrangement uses TRBV6-5 and TRBJ2-7; 9 nucleotides line up with TRBD1. V gave up 5 bases and J gave up 12 bases; unmatched junction bases: 8. This CDR3 comprises 12 residues. CDR1 and CDR2 from the germline V gene are MNHEY and SVGAGI. This CDR3 reads CASSPPGQGLYF. DNA of the CDR3: TGTGCCAGCAGTCCCCCGGGACAGGGTTTGTACTTC.

This clone has a single count. The chain carries TRBV5-1 and TRBJ2-3; D may be TRBD1 (7 bases). CDR3 length: 15 residues. Germline V gene data show CDR1 as SGHRS and CDR2 as YFSETQ. V was cut by 1 base and J by 1 base, with 10 bases left in between. CDR3 DNA sequence: TGCGCCAGCAGCTTGCAGGGGGGTGGCACAGATACGCAGTATTTT. It codes for CASSLQGGGTDTQYF.

This chain connects TRBV6-5 to TRBJ2-1; maybe TRBD1 (7 bases). CDR3 length equals 11 residues. The V and J ends lost 5 bases and 14 bases respectively, with 13 bases between them. Germline V lookup: CDR1 MNHEY, CDR2 SVGAGI. CDR3 residues: CASSQGGGEFF. In nucleotides, the CDR3 is TGTGCCAGCAGTCAGGGGGGCGGGGAGTTCTTC.

The chain recombines TRBV5-1 with TRBJ1-1; unclear D gene. Germline V CDR1 and CDR2: SGHRS, YFSETQ. CDR3 length equals 15 residues. V lost 3 bases and J 3 bases, leaving 15 bases between the germline ends. CDR3 loop: CASSSVAGGDTEAFF. CDR3 DNA sequence: TGCGCCAGCAGCTCCGTCGCGGGCGGGGACACTGAAGCTTTCTTT.